The rows below give T cell receptor beta chains drawn from one sample of a study of shared clonotypes between healthy human individuals. TCRdb's table, derived via immunoSEQ multiplex PCR, lists solely in-frame clones and lacks some. The profile covers 450,000 to 500,000 clones, with more than 65% appearing a single time and approximately 12% taken by the ten largest. Sequenced sample: PBMCs. Every receptor here comes from a middle-aged woman in good health. Some clones in this sample may be carry-over from other donors' samples. The CDR3 runs from the conserved cysteine through the conserved F or W. The D gene is left open where the match is weak. Only some rows state a clone size, as once, few, many or a class for expanded clones.

d_gene	j_gene	abundance	v_gene	CDR3aa	CDR3nt
TRBD1	TRBJ1-3	NA	TRBV5-8	CASSERRGPGNTIYF	TGTGCCAGCAGCGAACGAAGGGGGCCCGGAAACACCATATATTTT
TRBD2	TRBJ2-5	once	TRBV18	CASSSGSGSDQETQYF	TGTGCCAGCTCATCAGGTAGCGGGAGCGACCAAGAGACCCAGTACTTC
NA	TRBJ1-2	NA	TRBV5-1	CASKLGTDNYGYTF	TGCGCCAGCAAATTGGGGACCGATAACTATGGCTACACCTTC
NA	TRBJ2-7	many	TRBV6-5	CASSYSRYEQYF	TGTGCCAGCAGTTACAGCCGCTACGAGCAGTACTTC
TRBD2	TRBJ2-1	once	TRBV29-1	CSVGLAGNGEQFF	TGCAGCGTTGGACTAGCGGGGAACGGTGAGCAGTTCTTC
NA	TRBJ1-4	NA	TRBV4-2	CASSQVEGVGEKLFF	TGTGCCAGCAGCCAAGTGGAGGGGGTTGGGGAAAAACTGTTTTTT
NA	TRBJ1-3	NA	TRBV27	CASRGGRSSGNTIYF	TGTGCCAGCAGGGGCGGACGTAGCTCTGGAAACACCATATATTTT
NA	TRBJ2-5	many	TRBV7-9	CASSLGLVGQETQYF	TGTGCCAGCAGCTTAGGCCTAGTCGGACAAGAGACCCAGTACTTC
NA	TRBJ1-2	NA	TRBV4-1	CASSLVPVKDYTF	TGCGCCAGCAGCCTCGTCCCCGTTAAAGACTACACCTTC
NA	TRBJ2-7	NA	TRBV7-8	CASSPRSYEQYF	TGTGCCAGCAGCCCCAGGTCCTACGAGCAGTACTTC
NA	TRBJ1-1	NA	TRBV28	CASLEPGHLNTEAFF	TGTGCCAGCCTTGAGCCCGGACACCTGAACACTGAAGCTTTCTTT
TRBD2	TRBJ2-3	NA	TRBV5-1	CASSLMGLASTDTQYF	TGCGCCAGCAGCTTGATGGGACTAGCATCCACAGATACGCAGTATTTT
NA	TRBJ1-2	NA	TRBV5-1	CASSLTGTATSGYTF	TGCGCCAGCAGCTTGACCGGGACCGCTACCTCTGGCTACACCTTC
TRBD2	TRBJ2-3	NA	TRBV5-8	CASSLEASGSNTDTQYF	TGTGCCAGCAGCTTGGAGGCTAGCGGGAGTAACACAGATACGCAGTATTTT
TRBD2	TRBJ2-2	NA	TRBV19	CASSRTSGLTTGELFF	TGTGCCAGTAGCCGTACTAGCGGACTCACCACCGGGGAGCTGTTTTTT
NA	TRBJ1-2	NA	TRBV9	CASSVDRNYGYTF	TGTGCCAGCAGCGTCGACAGGAACTATGGCTACACCTTC
NA	TRBJ2-1	NA	TRBV4-3	CASSQDGAAGYNEQFF	TGCGCCAGCAGCCAAGATGGCGCGGCTGGCTACAATGAGCAGTTCTTC
NA	TRBJ2-3	many	TRBV30	CAWSLFEADTQYF	TGTGCCTGGAGCCTCTTTGAGGCAGATACGCAGTATTTT
NA	TRBJ2-5	NA	TRBV15	CATSTRLKGDQYF	TGTGCCACCAGCACACGCCTGAAAGGGGACCAGTACTTC
NA	TRBJ1-5	NA	TRBV5-6	CASSLSRGGNQPQHF	TGTGCCAGCAGCTTGAGTCGGGGTGGCAATCAGCCCCAGCATTTT
NA	TRBJ1-5	NA	TRBV19	CASRYGPNQPQHF	TGTGCCAGTAGATACGGGCCAAATCAGCCCCAGCATTTT
NA	TRBJ1-1	NA	TRBV2	CASSATMNTEAFF	TGTGCCAGCAGTGCGACGATGAACACTGAAGCTTTCTTT
TRBD1	TRBJ2-4	many	TRBV2	CASGWTGVASGKNIQYF	TGTGCCAGCGGCTGGACAGGGGTCGCGTCGGGCAAAAACATTCAGTACTTC
TRBD2	TRBJ2-3	NA	TRBV30	CAWAVGAGGPDTQYF	TGTGCCTGGGCCGTGGGAGCGGGAGGCCCAGATACGCAGTATTTT
NA	TRBJ2-3	NA	TRBV19	CASSPNTDTQYF	TGTGCCAGTAGTCCTAACACAGATACGCAGTATTTT
NA	TRBJ2-7	few	TRBV6-1	CASSEMRGSHEQYF	TGTGCCAGCAGTGAAATGAGGGGGAGTCACGAGCAGTACTTC
NA	TRBJ2-2	NA	TRBV7-9	CASSLGVWQQDTGELFF	TGTGCCAGCAGCTTAGGAGTGTGGCAGCAAGATACCGGGGAGCTGTTTTTT
TRBD2	TRBJ2-2	NA	TRBV11-3	CASSLLAGGTGELFF	TGTGCCAGCAGCCTCCTAGCGGGAGGTACCGGGGAGCTGTTTTTT
NA	TRBJ2-5	once	TRBV5-1	CASSSGPGTEETQYF	TGCGCCAGCAGCTCCGGCCCCGGGACGGAAGAGACCCAGTACTTC
NA	TRBJ1-5	NA	TRBV5-8	CASSLAGGYIQPQHF	TGTGCCAGCAGCTTGGCCGGGGGGTATATTCAGCCCCAGCATTTT
TRBD1	TRBJ1-4	NA	TRBV4-1	CASSHPGTANEKLFF	TGCGCCAGCAGCCATCCCGGGACAGCGAATGAAAAACTGTTTTTT
NA	TRBJ2-2	once	TRBV11-3	CASSLRGNTGELFF	TGTGCCAGCAGCTTGCGAGGGAACACCGGGGAGCTGTTTTTT
NA	TRBJ1-2	few	TRBV18	CASTDSAANYGYTF	TGTGCCAGCACCGACAGCGCAGCTAACTATGGCTACACCTTC
TRBD1	TRBJ2-7	once	TRBV19	CASSRNPRTGIITEQYF	TGTGCCAGTAGTAGAAACCCGCGGACAGGGATAATAACGGAGCAGTACTTC
NA	TRBJ2-5	NA	TRBV7-2	CASSLGVPSRETQYF	TGTGCCAGCAGCTTAGGCGTTCCCTCGCGGGAGACCCAGTACTTC
TRBD1	TRBJ1-1	once	TRBV5-1	CASSSGQGSHEAFF	TGCGCCAGCAGCTCTGGACAGGGGTCCCATGAAGCTTTCTTT
NA	TRBJ2-7	NA	TRBV19	CASSIAAHGSYEQYF	TGTGCCAGTAGTATAGCTGCCCACGGGTCCTACGAGCAGTACTTC
TRBD2	TRBJ2-1	NA	TRBV7-8	CASSLRAGVKNEQFF	TGTGCCAGCAGCTTAAGAGCGGGAGTAAAGAATGAGCAGTTCTTC
NA	TRBJ2-3	few	TRBV5-6	CASSLDAGGTDTQYF	TGTGCCAGCAGCTTGGATGCAGGGGGCACAGATACGCAGTATTTT
TRBD1	TRBJ2-5	NA	TRBV7-2	CASSVDRVRETQYF	TGTGCCAGCAGCGTAGACAGGGTTCGGGAGACCCAGTACTTC
NA	TRBJ2-3	few	TRBV7-3	CASSVRNTDTQYF	TGTGCCAGCAGCGTGAGAAACACAGATACGCAGTATTTT
NA	TRBJ1-5	NA	TRBV28	CASSLLSSPPGPQHF	TGTGCCAGCAGTTTGCTTAGCAGTCCACCTGGGCCCCAGCATTTT
TRBD1	TRBJ1-5	NA	TRBV25-1	CASRDRGHGQPQHF	TGTGCCAGCCGGGACAGGGGGCATGGTCAGCCCCAGCATTTT